This T cell receptor (beta chain) appears in the sequencing data of a study of T-cell reconstitution after alpha-beta-depleted transplantation in children. Points on this clonotype: Its antigen is not known.

Whole-study results and caveats: A year had passed since transplant, and T-cell counts and diversity by then came mostly from newly produced T cells. About two months after transplant, alpha-beta T cells reportedly came from several hundred expanded graft clones.

Unique molecular identifiers were incorporated when the TCRbeta library was constructed. From the PCR reads, TCRdb called clonotypes with MiXCR, one entry per CDR3 protein. The profile shows about 980,000 distinct CDR3 sequences, about 29% of them singletons. J gave up 9 bases and V 1 base, and 8 bases lay outside the gene matches. The length of the CDR3 is 16 residues. Germline CDR1 MNHEY, CDR2 SMNVEV (reference sequence). Sequenced here: PBMCs, mostly from graft donor cells, sampled 360 days after TCRalphabeta/CD19-depleted stem cell transplant. The sequence came from a boy younger than two who had a stem cell transplant for SCID, so the T cells may come from the graft donor. The chain is built from TRBV27 and TRBJ2-1; 11 nucleotides align to TRBD2. This CDR3 reads CASSLLVSGGVGEQFF. Here the CDR3 DNA reads TGTGCCAGCAGTTTATTAGTTAGCGGGGGGGTTGGTGAGCAGTTCTTC.